The 6 T cell receptor beta chains reported below all come from one sample, sequenced in a study of type 1 and type 2 diabetes patients. Amplification started from genomic DNA. Amplification of the beta chain CDR3 used 30 forward and 13 reverse multiplex primers. Via MiXCR, TCRdb re-called the multiplex PCR reads, giving one row per CDR3 protein. The table records about 270,000 distinct CDR3 sequences, approximately 45% of them present only once. Sequencing input: peripheral blood mononuclear cells (PBMCs). All receptors derive from a man younger than 35 with type 2 diabetes.

The chain employs TRBV19 and TRBJ1-1; D is ambiguous. The CDR3 consists of 13 residues. Trimming took off 1 base at V and 8 bases at J, with 11 bases between the two ends. Germline lookup yields CDR1 LNHDA and CDR2 SQIVND (reference sequence). DNA for the CDR3: TGTGCCAGTAGTATAGGTTGGGAACTAGAAGCTTTCTTT. It encodes CASSIGWELEAFF.

This rearrangement joins TRBV7-2 to TRBJ1-1; D gene unclear. The CDR3 runs 14 residues. V was pared by 7 bases and J by 0 bases, with 12 bases between. Per the germline V gene, CDR1 is SGHTA and CDR2 is FQGNSA. In nucleotides, the CDR3 is TGTGCCAGCAATGGACGGATGATGAACACTGAAGCTTTCTTT. This sequence encodes CASNGRMMNTEAFF.

The chain combines TRBV5-1 with TRBJ2-2; 7 bases match TRBD1. Trimming took 1 base from V and 3 from J; bases not matched to a gene: 9. The CDR3 covers 17 residues. Germline V lookup: CDR1 SGHRS, CDR2 YFSETQ. This chain's CDR3 is CASSLFLGQVDTGELFF. The DNA of the CDR3 is TGCGCCAGCAGCTTGTTTTTAGGACAGGTCGACACCGGGGAGCTGTTTTTT.

This clonotype was detected only a few times. CDR3 protein: CASSSGKTGELFF. CDR3 nucleotide sequence: TGTGCCAGCAGCTCCGGGAAAACCGGGGAGCTGTTTTTT. The rearrangement uses TRBV7-6 and TRBJ2-2; D perhaps matches TRBD2 (5 bases). Germline assignment: CDR1 SGHVS and CDR2 FNYEAQ. V was trimmed by 4 bases and J by 5 bases, leaving 8 bases between them. The CDR3 spans 13 residues.

The rearrangement joins TRBV10-3 to TRBJ2-1, with D possibly matching TRBD2 (5 bases). CDR3 size: 12 residues. Deletions cut 5 bases from V and 9 bases from J, with 11 bases between. Per the germline V gene, CDR1 is ENHRY and CDR2 is SYGVKD. The CDR3 DNA sequence: TGTGCCATCAGTACTAAAGCGGTTGAGCAGTTCTTC. This encodes CAISTKAVEQFF.

This clonotype has a single count. The chain is built from TRBV20-1 and TRBJ2-1, with 10 nucleotides matching TRBD1. CDR3 length: 14 amino acids. Trimming cost V 6 bases and J 6 bases; bases outside gene matches: 8. CDR1 DFQATT and CDR2 SNEGSKA come from the germline V gene (reference sequence). CDR3 sequence: CSAVGTGAFNEQFF. DNA of the CDR3: TGCAGTGCAGTCGGGACAGGGGCTTTCAATGAGCAGTTCTTC.